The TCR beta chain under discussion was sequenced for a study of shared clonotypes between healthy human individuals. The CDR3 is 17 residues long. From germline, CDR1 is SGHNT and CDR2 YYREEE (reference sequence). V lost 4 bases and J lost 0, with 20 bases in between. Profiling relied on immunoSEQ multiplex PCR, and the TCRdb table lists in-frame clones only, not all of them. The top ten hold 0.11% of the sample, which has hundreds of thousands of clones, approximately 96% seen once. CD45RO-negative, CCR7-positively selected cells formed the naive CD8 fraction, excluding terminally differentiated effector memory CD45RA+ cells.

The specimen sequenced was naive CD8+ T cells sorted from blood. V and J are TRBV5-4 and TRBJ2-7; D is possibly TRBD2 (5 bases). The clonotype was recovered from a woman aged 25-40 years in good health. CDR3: CASSLATEDASSYEQYF. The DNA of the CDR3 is TGTGCCAGCAGCCTGGCTACGGAGGACGCGAGCTCCTACGAGCAGTACTTC.